The 15 T cell receptor beta chains below all came from one sample that was sequenced in a study of blood T cell repertoires in COVID-19. This table comes from immunoSEQ multiplex PCR, and its TCRdb copy is limited to in-frame clones, with some not included. The repertoire has more than 200,000 clones, more than 60% of them found once; the top ten carry 4% to 4.5%. The sequenced sample was peripheral blood. These receptors all stem from a woman aged 40 to 50 with active or convalescent COVID-19.

The genes are TRBV25-1 and TRBJ1-1, with D perhaps matching TRBD1 (6 bases). This CDR3 comprises 13 residues. The germline CDR1 and CDR2 sequences are MGHDK and SYGVNS. V gave up 5 bases and J gave up 2 bases, with 9 bases separating them. The CDR3 region has the DNA TGTGCCAGCAGTACAGGGTCTAACACTGAAGCTTTCTTT. It encodes CASSTGSNTEAFF.

V usage is TRBV9 and J usage is TRBJ1-6, with a weak D call TRBD1 (6 bases). The CDR3 is made up of 15 amino acids. V gave up 4 bases and J gave up 7 bases, with 15 bases separating them. CDR1 SGDLS and CDR2 YYNGEE come from the germline V gene. The CDR3 sequence is CASSQLAGGNSPLHF. In DNA form, the CDR3 reads TGTGCCAGCAGCCAACTCGCGGGGGGCAATTCACCCCTCCACTTT.

The genes are TRBV5-1 and TRBJ1-5, with D possibly matching TRBD1 (5 bases). Germline lookup yields CDR1 SGHRS and CDR2 YFSETQ. V lost 0 bases and J 1 base, leaving 8 bases between the germline ends. This CDR3 spans 15 amino acids. CDR3 amino acids: CASSLDGASNQPQHF. DNA of the CDR3: TGCGCCAGCAGCTTGGATGGGGCGAGCAATCAGCCCCAGCATTTT.

This clone has a handful of counts. V gene TRBV19 combines with J gene TRBJ2-5; tentatively, D is TRBD2 (6 bases). CDR1 is LNHDA, CDR2 SQIVND, per germline (reference sequence). The CDR3 loop spans 14 amino acids. V dropped 3 bases and J dropped 5 bases, with 13 bases sitting between them. The CDR3 DNA reads as TGTGCCAGTAGTATTATGGGCGGGGACGAGACCCAGTACTTC. Amino acid sequence: CASSIMGGDETQYF.

CDR3 in amino acids: CASTQGRGWRNTIYF. The CDR3, as DNA: TGTGCCAGCACCCAAGGACGGGGTTGGAGGAACACCATATATTTT. The chain is built from TRBV6-5 and TRBJ1-3; D ambiguous. Trimming removed 7 bases from V and 7 bases from J, with 20 bases in between. The CDR3 is 15 amino acids. Per germline, CDR1 MNHEY and CDR2 SVGAGI.

The chain carries TRBV6-5 and TRBJ2-1, with D maybe TRBD1 (6 bases). The CDR3 consists of 11 residues. Per germline, CDR1 MNHEY and CDR2 SVGAGI. Trimming pared 6 bases from V and 7 bases from J, leaving 7 bases between. This CDR3 is CASSQGNEQFF. The CDR3 DNA is TGTGCCAGCAGCCAGGGGAATGAGCAGTTCTTC.

J is TRBJ2-5 and V is TRBV4-2, with a possible D match to TRBD2 (5 bases). With 3 bases removed from V and 5 bases from J, the gap between germline ends came to 13 bases. This CDR3 region has 14 residues. The germline V gene encodes CDR1 LGHNA and CDR2 YNFKEQ. CDR3 amino acids: CASSQFGLPETQYF. CDR3 bases: TGTGCCAGCAGCCAGTTCGGACTCCCGGAGACCCAGTACTTC.

The chain links TRBV12-3 or TRBV12-4 to TRBJ2-5; D is perhaps TRBD1 (6 bases). Trimming shortened V by 10 bases and J by 5 bases, and 14 bases separated the two germline ends. This CDR3 comprises 12 residues. This CDR3 is CAIGQGPETQYF. The CDR3 nucleotides are TGTGCCATTGGCCAGGGGCCCGAGACCCAGTACTTC.

The rearrangement joins TRBV7-9 to TRBJ2-1; weak D call: TRBD2 (5 bases). CDR1 is SEHNR and CDR2 is FQNEAQ in the germline V gene (reference sequence). The CDR3 loop spans 16 amino acids. Trimming shortened V by 5 bases and J by 4 bases, and 18 bases separated the two germline ends. CDR3 in DNA: TGTGCCAGCAGCCCTAACCGGGGTTTTCTTTACAATGAGCAGTTCTTC. Its translation: CASSPNRGFLYNEQFF.

This clone is a singleton in its sample. The V and J genes are TRBV28 and TRBJ1-6; TRBD1 matches 8 bases. V lost 6 bases to trimming and J lost 2 bases; unmatched junction nucleotides: 6. Germline V gene lookup returns CDR1 MDHEN and CDR2 SYDVKM. The CDR3 extends over 16 amino acids. The CDR3 is CASSPDRAAYNSPLHF. CDR3 nucleotide sequence: TGTGCCAGCAGCCCGGACAGGGCCGCCTATAATTCACCCCTCCACTTT.

The genes are TRBV19 and TRBJ2-6, with 8 bases lining up with TRBD1. V lost 5 bases and J lost 4; bases outside the gene matches: 4. Germline V gene data show CDR1 as LNHDA and CDR2 as SQIVND (reference sequence). The CDR3 contains 15 residues. The CDR3 region is CASSLQGAGANVLTF. The CDR3 DNA sequence: TGTGCCAGTAGTCTCCAGGGGGCGGGGGCCAACGTCCTGACTTTC.

V gene TRBV5-5 combines with J gene TRBJ2-7; weak D call: TRBD1 (5 bases). Between the trimmed V and J ends, which lost 2 bases and 0 bases, there was a span of 12 bases. Germline lookup yields CDR1 SGHKS and CDR2 YYEKEE (reference sequence). The CDR3 runs 15 residues. CDR3 nucleotide sequence: TGTGCCAGCAGCTTCTCCAGGGTAAGCTCCTACGAGCAGTACGTC. Translated: CASSFSRVSSYEQYV.

The rearrangement links TRBV5-4 to TRBJ1-1; D gene ambiguous. The V end was cut by 1 base, the J end by 0 bases, with 4 bases between. Germline V gives CDR1 SGHNT, CDR2 YYREEE (reference sequence). CDR3 size: 13 residues. The CDR3 nucleotides are TGTGCCAGCAGCTTGTCCATGAACACTGAAGCTTTCTTT. Translated, it gives CASSLSMNTEAFF.

Notes on this clone: The sample holds other DNA sequences that translate to the same CDR3. The chain is built from TRBV5-1 and TRBJ1-1, with TRBD1 identical over 7 bases. The V gene's germline CDR1 is SGHRS and CDR2 YFSETQ. V dropped 4 bases and J dropped 8; count of bases not matched to a gene: 5. CDR3 length: 12 residues. DNA of the CDR3: TGCGCCAGCAGCCCAGAGACAGGGGAAGCTTTCTTT. Translated, it gives CASSPETGEAFF.

The chain combines TRBV5-1 with TRBJ1-3, with 7 bases lining up with TRBD1. Looked up from germline, CDR1 is SGHRS and CDR2 is YFSETQ. Trimming removed 4 bases from V and 0 bases from J; junction bases left unmatched: 10. The CDR3 is made up of 17 amino acids. This CDR3 is CASSLDRDSNSGNTIYF. CDR3 nucleotides: TGCGCCAGCAGCCTAGACCGGGACAGTAACTCTGGAAACACCATATATTTT.